This record looks at one T cell receptor beta chain sequence and its context. Its antigen remains undetermined. Base quality data are lacking; no much larger clone is found one base away. The tumors sampled were post-treatment primary, local recurrence and metastasis specimens taken from patients with a poor prognosis. This record belongs to a study of the immune and genomic landscape of osteosarcoma (TCRdb year 2020). At the level of the whole study: The overall cohort was composed of 48 pediatric and adult patients with high-grade osteosarcoma, and a median age at diagnosis of roughly 26 years (range 5-81) was recorded. Poor-risk disease was overrepresented in the cohort, as 73% of patients had an unfavorable pathologic response to standard therapy and approximately 70% had died. In the overall cohort, about three fifths of patients were male, and over 75% had localized disease at diagnosis. To define immunogenic potential, the study profiled osteosarcoma specimens using whole genome, RNA and T-cell receptor sequencing, along with immunohistochemistry and reverse phase protein arrays. To characterize the osteosarcoma immunogenomic landscape, TCR sequencing results were integrated with transcriptome, protein array and immunostaining data. The study aimed to explain the limited clinical activity of immune checkpoint inhibitors in osteosarcoma. Each of a few patients provided a couple of samples from the same tumor site.

The CDR3 goes from the cysteine to the phenylalanine over 14 residues. This entry keeps only the CDR3 DNA: 42 bases, framed from base 1. The germline V gene provides CDR1 KGHSH and CDR2 LQKENI. V was cut back by 3 bases and J by 9 bases, leaving a gap of 18 bases between them. The ImmunoSEQ Assay (Adaptive Biotechnologies) was used to immunosequence the CDR3 regions of the TCR beta chain. On the authors' methods: TCRB rearrangements, read counts, read proportions and gene usage were exported through the ImmunoSEQ Analyzer platform. T-cell clonality was computed as 1 minus Pielou's evenness on productive rearrangements. In the clonal space homeostasis analysis, clonotypes were binned as rare, small, medium, large or hyperexpanded (0.01 to 1 of the repertoire). TCR productive clonality was compared across immune clusters C1, C2 and C3 using the Wilcoxon rank sum test. TCRdb stores this immuneACCESS table with in-frame sequences only. Part of the clones is absent; in the studies checked, under half of the shortfall reflects unresolved V genes, and no reason is known for the rest. V and J calls and clone size come straight from that table; D and trimming were deduced from the DNA. The sample contains 6,000 to 7,000 clones, around 68% of them found a single time. The leading ten clones occupy about 15% of the sample.

The full study reports these points: TCR productive clonality was greater in the immune-hot C3 cluster than in the cold C1 cluster, although TCR productive clonality remained low overall. Sample size was not determined by any statistical method, because osteosarcoma is rare and every possible sample was collected. Along with the frozen tumor specimens, matched blood was collected from just a couple of patients. In five cases, a single hyperexpanded clone dominated the repertoire, and each of these five cases had fewer than 100 T-cell clonotypes. Productive TCR clonality was low overall, averaging roughly 0.1 with a maximum of roughly 0.3, suggesting limited T-cell clonal expansion. Clonality benchmarks came from external normal skin and healthy peripheral blood data rather than matched normal tissue.

This receptor was obtained from a human donor with osteosarcoma. This sequence uses TRBV18 and TRBJ2-7; a weak D assignment points to TRBD1 (7 bases agree). The material sequenced was osteosarcoma tumor tissue from the lung. Here the CDR3 is given as CASSPGQNTAGQYF. The bases read TGTGCCAGCTCACCGGGACAGAATACAGCGGGGCAGTACTTC.